These T cell receptor beta chains were read from a single sample in a study of graft-versus-host responses after intestinal transplantation. The data were produced by immunoSEQ multiplex PCR, yet TCRdb's version contains in-frame clones alone and is incomplete. The data show 25,000 to 30,000 clones, around four fifths seen once. This material consisted of ileum tissue, taken 98 days after intestinal transplantation. The receptors were gathered from a human patient who received an intestinal transplant, so some T cells may come from the graft donor. The CDR3 runs from the conserved cysteine through the conserved F or W. D genes are given only for firm matches. Clone size is not always given. Where it is, it says once, few, many or a class for expanded clones.

NA	TRBV7-8	15	NA	TRBJ1-5	CASSPEDSSNQPQHF	TGTGCCAGCAGCCCCGAGGACAGTAGCAATCAGCCCCAGCATTTT
NA	TRBV6-1	17	NA	TRBJ1-5	CASSEYAGGGSNQPQHF	TGTGCCAGCAGTGAATATGCAGGAGGGGGGAGCAATCAGCCCCAGCATTTT
TRBD1	TRBV6-1	14	NA	TRBJ2-2	CASLGQGYPGELFF	TGTGCCAGCCTGGGACAGGGATACCCCGGGGAGCTGTTTTTT
TRBD1	TRBV9	14	NA	TRBJ1-2	CASSVGQGSYGYTF	TGTGCCAGCAGCGTAGGACAGGGGTCCTATGGCTACACCTTC
NA	TRBV7-6	14	few	TRBJ2-7	CASSLGGVSYEQYF	TGTGCCAGCAGCTTAGGCGGGGTTTCCTACGAGCAGTACTTC
TRBD2	TRBV29-1	15	few	TRBJ2-5	CSVTSIGTSSETQYF	TGCAGCGTTACCAGTATCGGGACTAGCAGCGAGACCCAGTACTTC
NA	TRBV5-4	14	NA	TRBJ2-7	CASSLGWQGYEQYF	TGTGCCAGCAGCTTGGGTTGGCAGGGCTACGAGCAGTACTTC
TRBD1	TRBV7-9	15	NA	TRBJ1-5	CASSPDRGRNQPQHF	TGTGCCAGCAGCCCGGACAGGGGGAGGAATCAGCCCCAGCATTTT
NA	TRBV10-3	12	NA	TRBJ1-2	CAIRDGGNDYTF	TGTGCCATCAGGGACGGAGGGAACGACTACACCTTC
NA	TRBV11-2	14	medium-sized	TRBJ2-7	CASSLDRVSYEQYF	TGTGCCAGCAGCTTAGATCGGGTCTCCTACGAGCAGTACTTC
NA	TRBV5-1	16	NA	TRBJ2-2	CASSLVGEKNTGELFF	TGCGCCAGCAGCTTGGTCGGCGAAAAGAACACCGGGGAGCTGTTTTTT
TRBD1	TRBV6-6	13	NA	TRBJ1-2	CASSYDRVSSYTF	TGTGCCAGCAGTTACGACAGGGTCTCCTCCTACACCTTC
NA	TRBV7-9	19	NA	TRBJ1-3	CASRSSFVEEEGSGNTIYF	TGTGCCAGCAGATCTTCGTTCGTAGAGGAGGAAGGGTCTGGAAACACCATATATTTT
TRBD1	TRBV27	14	NA	TRBJ2-7	CASSPGTGGYEQYF	TGTGCCAGCAGTCCCGGGACAGGGGGCTACGAGCAGTACTTC
NA	TRBV4-1	14	once	TRBJ1-5	CASSKRGMSQPQHF	TGCGCCAGCAGCAAGCGGGGGATGAGTCAGCCCCAGCATTTT
TRBD2	TRBV19	15	few	TRBJ2-1	CASSLLAGGPNEQFF	TGTGCCAGTAGCCTGCTAGCGGGGGGGCCCAATGAGCAGTTCTTC
NA	TRBV5-1	12	NA	TRBJ2-7	CASSSTGNEQYF	TGCGCCAGCAGCTCCACAGGGAACGAGCAGTACTTC
TRBD1	TRBV19	14	NA	TRBJ2-1	CASSPWTGYNEQFF	TGTGCCAGTAGTCCCTGGACAGGTTACAATGAGCAGTTCTTC
TRBD2	TRBV6-1	15	NA	TRBJ2-1	CASSFSGGPNNEQFF	TGTGCCAGCAGTTTTAGCGGGGGGCCAAACAATGAGCAGTTCTTC
NA	TRBV5-1	15	once	TRBJ2-7	CASSPGTSSSYEQYF	TGCGCCAGCAGCCCAGGGACATCCTCCTCCTACGAGCAGTACTTC
TRBD1	TRBV4-1	15	NA	TRBJ1-3	CASSQPMTGENTIYF	TGCGCCAGCAGCCAACCCATGACAGGGGAAAACACCATATATTTT
NA	TRBV19	15	NA	TRBJ1-1	CASSMPLRLDTEAFF	TGTGCCAGTAGTATGCCCCTGAGGTTGGACACTGAAGCTTTCTTT
NA	TRBV19	13	NA	TRBJ2-7	CATKDSRSYEQYF	TGTGCCACTAAAGACAGCCGATCCTACGAGCAGTACTTC
TRBD1	TRBV19	16	NA	TRBJ2-1	CASSLPKTGKGNEQFF	TGTGCCAGTAGCCTCCCTAAGACAGGGAAGGGCAATGAGCAGTTCTTC
NA	TRBV28	15	NA	TRBJ1-1	CASSLPGTENTEAFF	TGTGCCAGCAGTCTCCCCGGGACGGAGAACACTGAAGCTTTCTTT
NA	TRBV7-6	16	NA	TRBJ2-6	CASSLGSGFGANVLTF	TGTGCCAGCAGCCTAGGGTCGGGGTTCGGGGCCAACGTCCTGACTTTC
TRBD1	TRBV7-8	15	NA	TRBJ1-1	CASRPGGAFGTEAFF	TGTGCCAGCAGGCCAGGGGGCGCTTTTGGAACTGAAGCTTTCTTT
NA	TRBV7-2	13	NA	TRBJ2-1	CASSLPTLWEQFF	TGTGCCAGCAGCTTACCCACTCTCTGGGAGCAGTTCTTC